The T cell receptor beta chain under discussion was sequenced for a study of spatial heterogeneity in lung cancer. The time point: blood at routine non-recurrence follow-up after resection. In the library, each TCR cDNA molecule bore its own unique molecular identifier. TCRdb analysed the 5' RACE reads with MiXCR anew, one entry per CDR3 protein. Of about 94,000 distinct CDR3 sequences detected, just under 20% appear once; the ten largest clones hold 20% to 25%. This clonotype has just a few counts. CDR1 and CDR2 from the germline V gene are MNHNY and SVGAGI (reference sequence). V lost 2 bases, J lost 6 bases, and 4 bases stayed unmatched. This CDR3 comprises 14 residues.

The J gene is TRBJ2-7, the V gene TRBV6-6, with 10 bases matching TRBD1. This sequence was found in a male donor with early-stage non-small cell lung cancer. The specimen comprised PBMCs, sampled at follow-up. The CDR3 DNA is TGTGCCAGCAGTTACGGGACAGGGGTAATCGAGCAGTACTTC. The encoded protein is CASSYGTGVIEQYF.